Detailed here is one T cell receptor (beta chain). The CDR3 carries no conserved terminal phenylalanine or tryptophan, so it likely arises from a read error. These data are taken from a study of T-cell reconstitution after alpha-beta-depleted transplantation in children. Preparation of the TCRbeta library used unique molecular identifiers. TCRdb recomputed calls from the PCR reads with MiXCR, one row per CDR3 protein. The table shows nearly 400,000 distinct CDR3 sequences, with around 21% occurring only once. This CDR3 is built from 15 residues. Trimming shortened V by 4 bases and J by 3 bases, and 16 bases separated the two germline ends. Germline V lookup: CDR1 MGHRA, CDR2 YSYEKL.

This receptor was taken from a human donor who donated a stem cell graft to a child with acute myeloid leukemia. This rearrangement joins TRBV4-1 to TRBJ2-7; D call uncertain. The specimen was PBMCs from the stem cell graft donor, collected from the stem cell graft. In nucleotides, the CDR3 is TGCGCCAGCAGCCGGGATGGCGGTACCAACTACGAGCAGTACTCC. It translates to CASSRDGGTNYEQYS.